The present entry profiles one TCR beta chain with its context. Its antigen is unknown. This sample was taken from a study of T cells after yellow fever vaccination. About the study: Each low-cell-number fraction was prepared by means of SMART-Seq v4 Ultra Low Input.

This CDR3 comprises 15 residues. Unmatched junction bases numbered 6, after V lost 7 bases and J lost 3 bases. From germline, CDR1 is SGDLS and CDR2 YYNGEE. From the 5' RACE reads, TCRdb called clonotypes with MiXCR, one entry per CDR3 protein. The sample carries under 400,000 distinct CDR3 sequences, around a tenth recorded once. Study outcomes and limitations: Reappearing after the booster were most of the clones from primary vaccination (less than 97% CD4, approximately 86% CD8). Any FACS-sorted repertoire could hold abundant clonotypes that contaminate it from the bulk population.

This specimen was PBMCs, taken on the day of the first yellow fever vaccination. The TCR was taken from a man between 18 and 29 years old who received the YFV17D yellow fever vaccine. V is TRBV9 and J is TRBJ2-2; TRBD2 aligns across 10 bases. The CDR3 DNA reads TGTGCCAGCCACCCTAGCGGGGGAGACACCGGGGAGCTGTTTTTT. This translates into CASHPSGGDTGELFF.